The 21 T cell receptor beta chains reported below all come from one sample, sequenced in a study of graft-versus-host responses after intestinal transplantation. The table came from immunoSEQ multiplex PCR; TCRdb's copy has only in-frame clones and leaves some out. The repertoire includes some 46,000 clones, about 95% of them detected once, and approximately 1.4% sits in the top ten. This specimen consisted of PBMCs, obtained about 11 months after intestinal transplant. Receptors originate from a human patient who received an intestinal transplant, so some T cells may come from the graft donor.

This clone was recorded only once. V and J are TRBV2 and TRBJ2-3; 9 nucleotides align to TRBD2. The CDR3 covers 15 residues. The V segment lost 11 bases and the J segment 3 bases; nucleotides outside the gene matches: 12. Germline CDR1 SNHLY, CDR2 FYNNEI. The CDR3 region is CAVNRGSGSTDTQYF. CDR3 nucleotide sequence: TGTGCCGTCAATCGGGGTAGCGGGAGTACAGATACGCAGTATTTT. The variable domain in full, completed from reference TRBV2 and TRBJ2-3, reads EPEVTQTPSHQVTQMGQEVILRCVPISNHLYFYWYRQILGQKVEFLVSFYNNEISEKSEIFDDQFSVERPDGSNFTLKIRSTKLEDSAMYFCAVNRGSGSTDTQYFGPGTRLTVL.

This clone was observed a single time. The chain links TRBV6-6 to TRBJ2-6; no clear D. The CDR3 runs 15 residues. The germline gives CDR1 MNHNY, CDR2 SVGAGI (reference sequence). V was pared by 6 bases and J by 4 bases, with 13 bases between. Here the CDR3 reads CASSQKLYGANVLTF. The CDR3 bases are TGTGCCAGCAGCCAAAAATTATACGGGGCCAACGTCCTGACTTTC.

The chain combines TRBV6-6 with TRBJ2-2; no clear D gene. Trimming stripped 0 bases from V and 4 bases from J, with 6 bases between. Germline V gives CDR1 MNHNY, CDR2 SVGAGI (reference sequence). The CDR3 length is 14 residues. CDR3: CASSYSRLTGELFF. CDR3 DNA sequence: TGTGCCAGCAGTTACTCCCGTCTCACCGGGGAGCTGTTTTTT.

This CDR3 is CASSLRQEGYYNEQFF. The CDR3 DNA reads as TGTGCCAGCAGCTTAAGACAGGAGGGGTACTACAATGAGCAGTTCTTC. The V gene is TRBV7-3, the J gene TRBJ2-1; D tentatively reads TRBD1 or TRBD2 (6 bases each). The CDR3 runs to 16 residues. V was pared by 1 base and J by 3 bases, with 13 bases between. Germline CDR1 reads SGHTA; CDR2 reads FQGTGA.

The rearrangement uses TRBV11-2 and TRBJ2-7, with TRBD2 matching 13 bases. The trim removed 4 bases at V and 1 base at J, leaving 7 bases unmatched. Per germline, CDR1 SGHAT and CDR2 FQNNGV. The CDR3 totals 17 residues. DNA of the CDR3: TGTGCCAGCAGCTCGGGACTAGCGGGACTGTATTCCTACGAGCAGTACTTC. Encoded protein: CASSSGLAGLYSYEQYF. Together with reference TRBV11-2 and TRBJ2-7, the CDR3 gives the full variable domain: EAGVAQSPRYKIIEKRQSVAFWCNPISGHATLYWYQQILGQGPKLLIQFQNNGVVDDSQLPKDRFSAERLKGVDSTLKIQPAKLEDSAVYLCASSSGLAGLYSYEQYFGPGTRLTVT.

CDR3 region: CASSEWTSLNNEQFF. The CDR3 bases are TGTGCCAGCAGTGAGTGGACTAGCCTTAACAATGAGCAGTTCTTC. The chain employs TRBV2 and TRBJ2-1, with 8 bases that match TRBD2. Germline V gene sequence: CDR1 SNHLY, CDR2 FYNNEI. J lost 5 bases, V lost 3 bases, and 6 bases had no gene match. This CDR3 spans 15 amino acids.

J is TRBJ1-1 and V is TRBV18, with D tentatively TRBD1 (5 bases). Germline loops: CDR1 KGHSH, CDR2 LQKENI. The CDR3 extends over 13 amino acids. With 6 bases removed from V and 3 bases from J, the gap between germline ends came to 11 bases. CDR3: CASSVKGDTEAFF. The CDR3 DNA is TGTGCCAGCTCGGTCAAAGGGGACACTGAAGCTTTCTTT.

J is TRBJ1-4 and V is TRBV4-1; 7 bases are shared with TRBD1. The CDR3 contains 15 residues. The germline V gene encodes CDR1 MGHRA and CDR2 YSYEKL. The V and J ends lost 4 bases and 3 bases, in that order; junction bases with no gene match: 5. CDR3 protein: CASSLQGGSNEKLFF. The DNA of the CDR3 is TGCGCCAGCAGCCTCCAGGGGGGCTCTAATGAAAAACTGTTTTTT.

The chain has TRBV12-5 and TRBJ1-6; 10 nucleotides agree with TRBD1. From germline, CDR1 is LGHNT and CDR2 FRNRAP. J lost 7 bases, V lost 1 base, and 4 bases had no gene match. The length of the CDR3 is 16 residues. The CDR3 protein is CASGLGQGAGNSPLHF. CDR3 nucleotides: TGTGCTAGTGGTTTGGGACAGGGGGCCGGGAATTCACCCCTCCACTTT.

The chain carries TRBV10-3 and TRBJ2-6; perhaps TRBD1 as D (7 bases). CDR3 length equals 17 residues. V lost 6 bases and J lost 0, with 15 bases in between. Germline values: CDR1 ENHRY, CDR2 SYGVKD. CDR3 nucleotide sequence: TGTGCCATCAGCGCTGGAGGGGGCGGCTCTGGGGCCAACGTCCTGACTTTC. Translated: CAISAGGGGSGANVLTF.

The count of this clone is one. The chain couples TRBV28 to TRBJ2-7; possibly TRBD1 for D (7 bases). Germline-derived CDR1 and CDR2 are MDHEN and SYDVKM. This CDR3 is built from 22 residues. With 7 bases removed from V and 0 bases from J, the gap between germline ends came to 37 bases. This chain's CDR3 is CASTPPMGGQSSYSGRSYEQYF. The CDR3 DNA follows: TGTGCCAGCACCCCGCCTATGGGGGGACAGTCCTCCTATAGCGGCCGCTCCTACGAGCAGTACTTC. Drawing the rest from reference TRBV28 and TRBJ2-7, the complete variable domain is DVKVTQSSRYLVKRTGEKVFLECVQDMDHENMFWYRQDPGLGLRLIYFSYDVKMKEKGDIPEGYSVSREKKERFSLILESASTNQTSMYLCASTPPMGGQSSYSGRSYEQYFGPGTRLTVT.

V and J are TRBV7-2 and TRBJ2-7; D uncertain. Germline V lookup: CDR1 SGHTA, CDR2 FQGNSA. The CDR3 totals 11 residues. Trimming removed 3 bases at V and 7 bases at J, with 7 bases between. CDR3 protein: CASSFSLEQYF. The CDR3, as DNA: TGTGCCAGCAGCTTCTCTCTGGAGCAGTACTTC.

The rearrangement uses TRBV27 and TRBJ1-6; 9 bases match TRBD1. The CDR3 length is 14 residues. Germline trimming cut 6 bases from V and 8 bases from J; bases unmatched to any gene: 5. CDR1 is MNHEY and CDR2 is SMNVEV in the germline V gene (reference sequence). CDR3 coding DNA: TGTGCCAGCAGGCCCGGGACAGGGTATTCACCCCTCCACTTT. Amino acids: CASRPGTGYSPLHF.

The chain links TRBV30 to TRBJ2-7; D is uncertain. Germline V CDR1 and CDR2: GTSNPN, SVGIG (reference sequence). V was clipped by 2 bases and J by 0 bases, with 11 bases between them. This CDR3 has 14 amino acids. The chain's CDR3 is CAWSKDGRSYEQYF. CDR3 nucleotides: TGTGCCTGGAGTAAAGACGGTCGCTCCTACGAGCAGTACTTC.

The chain uses TRBV7-9 and TRBJ2-7, with D uncertain. The ends were cut back, 5 bases at V and 0 bases at J, with 11 bases in the middle. CDR1 is SEHNR and CDR2 is FQNEAQ in the germline V gene (reference sequence). The CDR3 extends over 14 amino acids. The chain's CDR3 is CASSPNLGSYEQYF. Here the CDR3 DNA reads TGTGCCAGCAGCCCTAACCTTGGCTCCTACGAGCAGTACTTC.

The genes are TRBV11-2 and TRBJ1-5; 7 bases line up with TRBD1. The ends lost 5 bases at V and 5 bases at J; junction bases unmatched: 6. The CDR3 consists of 14 residues. Germline CDR1 SGHAT, CDR2 FQNNGV. Written as DNA, the CDR3 is TGTGCCAGCAGCATCGACAGGGTGGATCAGCCCCAGCATTTT. Translating it yields CASSIDRVDQPQHF.

This rearrangement joins TRBV6-6 to TRBJ1-1; D is unclear. Germline loops: CDR1 MNHNY, CDR2 SVGAGI (reference sequence). CDR3 length equals 14 residues. The V end lost 0 bases, the J end lost 4 bases, and 9 bases lay between the germline ends. CDR3 sequence (DNA): TGTGCCAGCAGTTACTCAGGGTTGGGCACTGAAGCTTTCTTT. It yields the protein CASSYSGLGTEAFF.

This clone was detected once. J is TRBJ2-5 and V is TRBV5-5, with a possible D match to TRBD1 (6 bases). CDR1 and CDR2 (germline): SGHKS, YYEKEE (reference sequence). Trimming took off 3 bases at V and 1 base at J, with 13 bases between the two ends. The CDR3 runs 15 residues. CDR3 residues: CASSYIRDTQETQYF. The CDR3 bases are TGTGCCAGCAGCTACATTCGGGACACCCAAGAGACCCAGTACTTC.

The chain recombines TRBV2 with TRBJ1-1, with 7 nucleotides matching TRBD1. Germline V gives CDR1 SNHLY, CDR2 FYNNEI. This CDR3 comprises 13 residues. Germline trimming cut 3 bases from V and 3 bases from J; bases unmatched to any gene: 1. The CDR3: CASSDGTDTEAFF. CDR3 bases: TGTGCCAGCAGTGATGGGACAGACACTGAAGCTTTCTTT.

The V gene is TRBV6-1, the J gene TRBJ2-1, with D possibly being TRBD2 (5 bases). Trimming stripped 7 bases from V and 0 bases from J, with 13 bases between. Per germline, CDR1 MNHNS and CDR2 SASEGT. The CDR3 spans 15 residues. As DNA, the CDR3 is TGTGCCAGCAACCAGATGGGGAGCTCCTACAATGAGCAGTTCTTC. This sequence encodes CASNQMGSSYNEQFF.

The rearrangement uses TRBV29-1 and TRBJ2-5; maybe TRBD2 (5 bases). The V end lost 5 bases, the J end lost 9 bases, and 16 bases lay between the germline ends. Germline-derived CDR1 and CDR2 are SQVTM and ANQGSEA. This CDR3 is built from 12 residues. The CDR3 here is CSVRGLGTPQYF. In DNA, the CDR3 is TGCAGCGTTCGCGGACTGGGAACGCCCCAGTACTTC.